The rows below give T cell receptor beta chains drawn from one sample of a study of identical twins. TCRdb re-analysed the 5' RACE reads in MiXCR, keeping a single row per CDR3 protein. The sample carries about 240,000 distinct CDR3 sequences, under 12% recorded once. What was sequenced was memory T cells sorted from blood. Receptors originate from a man aged 45-65 years in good health. Each CDR3 is given with its conserved first and last residue. Fields, in order: J gene, D gene, clone size, V gene, CDR3 DNA, CDR3 protein. A D gene is named only where the DNA matches it firmly. Some rows have no size entry. The others give once, few or many, or a class for an expanded clone.

>TRBJ1-1|.|few|TRBV4-3
TGCGCCAGCAGCCAGGGTGAGAGGAACACTGAAGCTTTCTTT
CASSQGERNTEAFF
>TRBJ1-1|TRBD1|.|TRBV20-1
TGCAGTGCTAAAGGAGGGACAGGGACGTTAGACACTGAAGCTTTCTTT
CSAKGGTGTLDTEAFF
>TRBJ2-1|TRBD1|.|TRBV7-6
TGTGCCAGCAGCTTAGTGTTAGGACAGGGGGCTGACGAGCAGTTCTTC
CASSLVLGQGADEQFF
>TRBJ1-2|.|.|TRBV20-1
TGCAGTGCTAGAGGGATGGGGGCCAGCTATGGCTACACCTTC
CSARGMGASYGYTF
>TRBJ2-6|.|.|TRBV18
TGTGCCAGCTCACCAAACCGGGGAGCTGGGGCCAACGTCCTGACTTTC
CASSPNRGAGANVLTF
>TRBJ2-1|TRBD2|many|TRBV20-1
TGCAGTGCTAGAGAGGGGACTAGCCCCAATGAGCAGTTCTTC
CSAREGTSPNEQFF
>TRBJ2-7|TRBD1|few|TRBV11-1
TGTGCCAGCAGGCTGGACAGGGATAACTTCTACGAGCAGTACTTC
CASRLDRDNFYEQYF
>TRBJ2-3|.|many|TRBV10-1
TGCGCCAGCAGTGGGGGCAGCCAAAAGAGCACAGATACGCAGTATTTT
CASSGGSQKSTDTQYF
>TRBJ2-3|.|.|TRBV20-1
TGCAGTGCTGGAGGGGGCACAGATACGCAGTATTTT
CSAGGGTDTQYF
>TRBJ1-2|.|many|TRBV4-1
TGCGCCAGCAGCCGCGACGCCTATAACTATGGCTACACCTTC
CASSRDAYNYGYTF
>TRBJ2-5|.|.|TRBV4-1
TGCGCCAGCAGCCGAGGCCCAGGGACTGGGGAGACCCAGTACTTC
CASSRGPGTGETQYF
>TRBJ2-4|.|many|TRBV20-1
TGCAGTGCCCGGGATGGTTCAGGCAAAAACATTCAGTACTTC
CSARDGSGKNIQYF
>TRBJ2-3|.|many|TRBV21-1
TGTGCCAGCATGAGAGAGCCCGACACAGATACGCAGTATTTT
CASMREPDTDTQYF
>TRBJ2-2|.|.|TRBV15
TGTGCCACCAGCATCAACAGTCGAGTCACCGGGGAGCTGTTTTTT
CATSINSRVTGELFF